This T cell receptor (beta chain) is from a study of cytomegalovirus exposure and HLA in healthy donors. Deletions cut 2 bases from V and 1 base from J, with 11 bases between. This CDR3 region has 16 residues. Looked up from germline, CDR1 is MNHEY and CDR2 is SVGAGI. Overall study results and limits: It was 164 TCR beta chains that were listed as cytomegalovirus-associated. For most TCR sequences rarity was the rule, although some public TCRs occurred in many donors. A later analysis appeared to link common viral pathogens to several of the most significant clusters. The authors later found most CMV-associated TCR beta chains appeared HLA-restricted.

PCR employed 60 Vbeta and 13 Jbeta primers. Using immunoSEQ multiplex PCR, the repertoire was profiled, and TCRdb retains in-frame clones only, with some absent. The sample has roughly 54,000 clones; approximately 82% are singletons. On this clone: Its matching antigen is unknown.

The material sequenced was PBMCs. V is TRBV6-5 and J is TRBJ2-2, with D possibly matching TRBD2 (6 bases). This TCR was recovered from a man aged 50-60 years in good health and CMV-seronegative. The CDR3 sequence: CASSYMWGVNTGELFF. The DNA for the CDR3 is TGTGCCAGCAGTTACATGTGGGGGGTGAACACCGGGGAGCTGTTTTTT.